The 8 T cell receptor beta chains given below trace back to one sample, sequenced in a study of T cell responses to AZD1222 COVID-19 vaccine. Repertoires were generated with immunoSEQ multiplex PCR, while TCRdb's copy carries only in-frame clones and drops some. The sample lists about 94,000 clones, 70% to 90% occurring once. The input for sequencing was peripheral blood, taken 28 days after the second AZD1222 dose. Receptors originate from an adult who received the AZD1222 COVID-19 vaccine.

This chain connects TRBV18 to TRBJ1-1, with 8 nucleotides matching TRBD1. Trimming took 5 bases from V and 5 from J; bases not matched to a gene: 7. The CDR3 is 14 residues long. Germline values: CDR1 KGHSH, CDR2 LQKENI. CDR3 region: CASSATGEGTEAFF. CDR3 DNA: TGTGCCAGCTCAGCGACAGGGGAGGGAACTGAAGCTTTCTTT.

The rearrangement uses TRBV28 and TRBJ2-1; D may be TRBD1 (6 bases). CDR3 length: 19 amino acids. Germline-derived CDR1 and CDR2 are MDHEN and SYDVKM. With 1 base removed from V and 2 bases from J, the gap between germline ends came to 21 bases. CDR3 nucleotide sequence: TGTGCCAGCAGTTTATCGGGGACACCTAGATACCAGACCTACAATGAGCAGTTCTTC. This encodes CASSLSGTPRYQTYNEQFF.

The J gene is TRBJ1-2, the V gene TRBV28; perhaps TRBD1 as D (6 bases). This CDR3 comprises 12 residues. The V end lost 7 bases, the J end lost 12 bases, and 18 bases lay between the germline ends. CDR1 is MDHEN and CDR2 is SYDVKM in the germline V gene. CDR3 residues: CASNRRAGVDTF. For the CDR3, the DNA is TGTGCCAGCAACCGTCGGGCAGGGGTCGACACCTTC.

This clone came up once. J is TRBJ2-5 and V is TRBV5-5; D not resolved. The germline V gene encodes CDR1 SGHKS and CDR2 YYEKEE (reference sequence). CDR3 size: 15 residues. Trimming took 1 base from V and 3 from J, leaving 13 bases between them. DNA of the CDR3: TGTGCCAGCAGCTTGTACGGCGGAAGAGAAGAGACCCAGTACTTC. This sequence encodes CASSLYGGREETQYF.

V and J are TRBV2 and TRBJ1-5, with 7 bases that match TRBD1. The junction had 4 bases not matched to a gene; V was cut back by 5 bases and J by 0 bases. The CDR3 totals 15 residues. CDR1 and CDR2 from the germline V gene are SNHLY and FYNNEI. The DNA for the CDR3 is TGTGCCAGCAGTTGGACAGGAAGTAGCAATCAGCCCCAGCATTTT. Protein product: CASSWTGSSNQPQHF.

In this sample, this clone turned up a few times. The gene calls are TRBV2 and TRBJ2-3, with D perhaps TRBD1 (6 bases). Germline V CDR1 and CDR2: SNHLY, FYNNEI. The CDR3 contains 13 residues. Trimming cost V 10 bases and J 3 bases, with 14 bases left between them. This CDR3 reads CATHQRGTDTQYF. The CDR3 coding sequence is TGTGCCACTCACCAGAGGGGGACAGATACGCAGTATTTT.

This clone was recorded only once. The chain recombines TRBV5-4 with TRBJ1-2; D is perhaps TRBD1 (5 bases). V lost 4 bases, J lost 4 bases, and 17 bases lay in between. In germline, CDR1 is SGHNT, CDR2 YYREEE (reference sequence). The CDR3 loop spans 15 amino acids. This chain's CDR3 is CASSLSRQLFYGYTF. The CDR3 DNA reads TGTGCCAGCAGCCTATCTCGACAGCTCTTCTATGGCTACACCTTC.

This sequence joins TRBV6-5 and TRBJ2-5, with a weak D call TRBD1 (6 bases). CDR1 and CDR2 (germline): MNHEY, SVGAGI. Trimming shortened V by 2 bases and J by 7 bases, and 17 bases separated the two germline ends. The CDR3 length is 15 residues. This CDR3 reads CASSYASQGQRTQYF. The CDR3 DNA follows: TGTGCCAGCAGTTACGCGAGCCAGGGGCAACGGACCCAGTACTTC.